The clone carrying this T cell receptor beta chain was picked up a small number of times. The antigen remains unidentified. The donors comprised healthy bone marrow donors. These data originate in a study of cytomegalovirus exposure and HLA in healthy donors. Study-level results: The authors listed over 150 TCR beta chains as cytomegalovirus-associated. Productive rates of about 90% or about 30% were seen for most TCR beta V segments in an earlier analysis.

The PCR ran on 60 Vbeta and 13 Jbeta primers. Sequencing used immunoSEQ multiplex PCR; TCRdb keeps in-frame clones, though not all of them. The sample holds fewer than 150,000 clones, around 76% seen once. The V segment lost 7 bases and the J segment 0 bases; nucleotides outside the gene matches: 8. This CDR3 region has 17 residues. CDR1 is SQVTM and CDR2 is ANQGSEA in the germline V gene. The TCR was taken from a male donor in good health and CMV-seronegative. What was sequenced was PBMCs. The chain joins TRBV29-1 to TRBJ2-1; TRBD2 aligns across 14 bases. The CDR3 bases are TGCAGCGCTGCCGGGACTAGCGGGAGTTTCTCCTACAATGAGCAGTTCTTC. Its translation: CSAAGTSGSFSYNEQFF.